The T cell receptor beta chain described here comes from a study of shared clonotypes between healthy human individuals. About the research overall: The people who gave samples were two women and a few men aged 18 to 49. Study findings and constraints: With four donors compared, roughly 5% of naive CD4 clonotypes were shared.

The naive CD8 fraction comprised CD45RO-negative cells positively selected for CCR7 and excluded terminally differentiated effector memory CD45RA+ cells. A word on this clone: The antigen remains undetermined.

This CDR3 is built from 15 residues. In germline, CDR1 is MGHRA, CDR2 YSYEKL. The V gene lost 0 bases and the J gene lost 2 bases, with 11 bases spanning the gap. Method: immunoSEQ multiplex PCR; TCRdb's copy keeps in-frame clones and lacks some. The table has around 560,000 clones, roughly 95% seen once. Sequencing was performed on naive CD8+ T cells sorted from blood. This sequence was found in a woman aged 25 to 45 in good health. The V gene is TRBV4-1, the J gene TRBJ2-7, with D unclear. CDR3 in amino acids: CASSQDPDPPYEQYF. The DNA for the CDR3 is TGCGCCAGCAGCCAAGATCCGGACCCCCCCTACGAGCAGTACTTC.